Reported below is one TCR beta chain. Its antigen is undetermined. The record originates from a study of CD8 T cells in Susac syndrome. The overall study: When their blood was taken, patients with Susac syndrome were therapy-naive, taking corticosteroids, or taking intravenous immunoglobulin alone.

Study results and caveats: A few Susac-specific public clones appeared in CD8+ TEMRA repertoires, and over 15 in total CD8+ repertoires.

The CDR3 has 15 residues. The germline V gene has CDR1 GTSNPN and CDR2 SVGIG (reference sequence). Losses at the gene ends were 8 bases for V and 0 bases for J; bases not matched to a gene: 9. TEMRA cells were enriched by FACS, and CD4+ and CD8+ T cells were negatively isolated. A quantity of about 0.45 to 1 ug RNA underwent reverse transcription using random hexamers. Each CDR3 protein is one row after TCRdb ran MiXCR on the immunoSEQ multiplex PCR reads. The sample lists about 76,000 distinct CDR3 sequences; approximately 95% were seen once. V is TRBV30 and J is TRBJ1-2; 10 bases align to TRBD1. This clonotype was sampled from a human donor with Susac syndrome. The sample was CD8+ T cells from PBMCs. The CDR3 protein is CASDRGRGANYGYTF. Here the CDR3 DNA reads TGTGCCAGCGACAGGGGGCGCGGGGCTAACTATGGCTACACCTTC.